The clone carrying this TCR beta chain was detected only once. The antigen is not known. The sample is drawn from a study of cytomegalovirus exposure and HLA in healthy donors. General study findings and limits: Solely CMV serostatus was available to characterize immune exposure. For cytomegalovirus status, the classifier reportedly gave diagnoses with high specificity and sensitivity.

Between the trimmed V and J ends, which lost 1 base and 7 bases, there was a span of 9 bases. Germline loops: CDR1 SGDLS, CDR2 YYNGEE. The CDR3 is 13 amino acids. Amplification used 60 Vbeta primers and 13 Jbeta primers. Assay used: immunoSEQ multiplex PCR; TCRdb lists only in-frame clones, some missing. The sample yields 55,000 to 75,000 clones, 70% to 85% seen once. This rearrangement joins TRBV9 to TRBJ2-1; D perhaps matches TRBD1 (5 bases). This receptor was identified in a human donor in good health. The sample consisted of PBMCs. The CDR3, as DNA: TGTGCCAGCAGCGTACAGGGTCGGAATGAGCAGTTCTTC. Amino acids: CASSVQGRNEQFF.